The present T cell receptor (beta chain) was sequenced within a study of vaccination and CD4 T cells after COVID-19. Across the study: Each of the control cultures got a CEFX pool, an HIV-1 Nef pool, or no peptide.

Study-level findings and limits: Spike mono-reactivity was found in 304 of 307 vaccine-specific clones from convalescent patients. Convalescent patients showed a median about 90% of reactive clones that were seen only post-vaccination. Median SARS-CoV-2-reactive clonotypes rose from around 20 to 38, not significantly.

Treatment of the sample: 10-day PBMC culture with coronavirus spike peptide pools or control peptides (ViraFEST assay). The study sequenced cultured CD4+ T cell DNA using the Oncomine TCR Beta short-read assay. Each CDR3 protein gets one entry after TCRdb re-called the PCR reads with MiXCR. Of some 14,000 distinct CDR3 sequences in the sample, less than 35% were seen once. This clonotype appeared a few times. What it recognizes is unknown. The sequence derives from a human donor who received a COVID-19 vaccine. The material was CD4+ T cells from blood, cultured in vitro, obtained before SARS-CoV-2 vaccination.

The CDR3 is CSARSDGETQYF. Written as DNA, the CDR3 is TGCAGTGCTAGGAGTGACGGTGAGACCCAGTACTTC. This sequence joins TRBV20-1 and TRBJ2-5; D call uncertain. This CDR3 has 12 amino acids. Germline CDR1 and CDR2: DFQATT and SNEGSKA (reference sequence). With 3 bases removed from V and 5 bases from J, the gap between germline ends came to 10 bases.